This T cell receptor (beta chain) was sequenced during a study of prognosis after radiotherapy for stage I lung cancer. General observations from the study: Patients without metastases reportedly showed TRBV and TRBJ gene usage unlike that of patients with metastases. Among expanded TCR clones, tumor specificity was not determined.

CDR1 is DFQATT, CDR2 SNEGSKA, per germline (reference sequence). The CDR3 is 14 residues long. After removal of 0 bases from V and 6 bases from J, the junction contained 2 bases not matched to a gene. There are many counts of this clonotype. Its antigen is not known. With two time points in the design, 4.5 to 6.5 milliliters of peripheral blood were drawn at each one. Multiplex PCR in two rounds served to amplify TCR beta CDR3 from genomic DNA. Specific primers for each TRBV and TRBJ gene were what first-round PCR used. TCRdb called the multiplex PCR reads again in MiXCR, with one record for every CDR3 protein. The sample lists about 22,000 distinct CDR3 sequences, approximately 39% seen once, with approximately 52% in the top ten.

Sequenced here: PBMCs, sampled before or after stereotactic body radiation therapy (not recorded which). The receptor was isolated from a donor aged 50 or older with non-small cell lung cancer. The chain is built from TRBV20-1 and TRBJ1-6, with TRBD1 matching over 7 bases. The CDR3 loop reads CSARDDRANSPLHF. In DNA form, the CDR3 reads TGCAGTGCTAGAGATGACAGGGCTAATTCACCCCTCCACTTT.